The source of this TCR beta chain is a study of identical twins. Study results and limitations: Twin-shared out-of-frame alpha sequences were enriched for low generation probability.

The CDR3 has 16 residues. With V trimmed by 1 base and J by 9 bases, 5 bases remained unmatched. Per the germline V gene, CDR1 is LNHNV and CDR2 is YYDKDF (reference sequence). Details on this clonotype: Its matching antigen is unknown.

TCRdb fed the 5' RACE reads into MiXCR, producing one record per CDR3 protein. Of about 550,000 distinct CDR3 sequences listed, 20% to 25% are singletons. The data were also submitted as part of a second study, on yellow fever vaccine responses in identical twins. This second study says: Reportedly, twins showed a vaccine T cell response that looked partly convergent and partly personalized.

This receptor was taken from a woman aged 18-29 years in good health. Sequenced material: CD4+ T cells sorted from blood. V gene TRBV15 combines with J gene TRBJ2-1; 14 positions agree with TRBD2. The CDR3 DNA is TGTGCCACCAGCAGAGGACTAGCGGGGGGGCAAAGTGAGCAGTTCTTC. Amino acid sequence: CATSRGLAGGQSEQFF.